This T cell receptor (beta chain) was sequenced in a study of monozygotic twins with inflammatory bowel disease (dated by TCRdb to between 2018 and 2021). About the investigation overall: The complete study included about 30 monozygotic twin pairs: 19 IBD-discordant Danish pairs and nine German pairs, of which four were IBD-concordant and five were IBD-discordant. Disease-associated traits were sought mainly through comparisons between IBD patients and their genetically identical healthy co-twins within discordant pairs. Each individual had, on average, about 151 000 unique TCRalpha sequences and 181 000 unique TCRbeta sequences available for analysis.

What the authors observed across the whole study: Distinction between different T cell subtypes could not be achieved in the analysis. Compared with healthy twins, IBD patients had fewer clonotypes in common with other individuals, a difference most pronounced in patients showing signs of disease activity. A decrease in TCRbeta repertoire diversity, as measured by inverse Simpson index, was observed in IBD patients compared with their healthy co-twins. The results gave no support for a single strong signal or clonotype linked to IBD. Repertoire similarity did not differ between concordant and discordant twins, which could be due to limited statistical power. Because patients were on differing immunosuppressive treatments, the repertoires may have picked up extra background noise and inter-individual variability.

Notes on this clonotype: This receptor's antigen is unknown.

From each donor, an approximately 2.5 ml peripheral blood sample was collected into PAXgene tubes and stored at -80 degrees C. Total RNA was isolated from whole blood with the PAXgene blood miRNA kit on an automated QIAcube, without T cell sorting. Peripheral blood from monozygotic twin pairs, either concordant or discordant for inflammatory bowel disease, underwent deep TCRalpha and TCRbeta repertoire profiling that used unique molecular barcoding. For every twin pair, smoking habits were documented, and each individual was categorised as a current, former or never smoker. The germline V gene yields SGHRS for CDR1 and YFSETQ for CDR2. The CDR3 spans 13 residues, from the cysteine through the phenylalanine. The DNA sequence is not available. The library was produced with 5' RACE. The input for every TCR library was 3,500 to 4,000 ng of total RNA. For each sample, cDNA was synthesized in eight separate reactions using SMARTScribe reverse transcriptase. Unique molecular identifiers containing a 6-nucleotide sample barcode were introduced through template switching during cDNA synthesis. TCRalpha and TCRbeta cDNA was amplified in two nested PCRs of approximately 16 and 10 cycles, and bead purification was carried out after each PCR. Before amplification, the cDNA was treated with uracil DNA-glycosylase and purified using the QIAquick PCR purification kit. The second PCR added Illumina TruSeq-compatible adapters along with sample-specific barcodes. TapeStation and Qubit were used to check library quality and concentration, and around 5.3 ng of each library was pooled. The pooled libraries were sequenced with 2 x 100 bp reads and custom sequencing primers on an Illumina HiSeq2500 single-index Rapid Run. The original pipeline was this. MiGEC version 1.2.6 was used for UMI-based consensus assembly to correct PCR and sequencing errors. MiXCR version 2.1.1 was used to carry out V(D)J alignment, clonotype assembly and CDR3 extraction. To normalise gene usage, clonotype sharing and MAIT/NKT TCR abundance, the top 1000, 10 000 and 20 000 clonotypes in each sample were analysed. After downsampling to 27 000 UMIs, diversity was calculated as the inverse Simpson index using the vegan R package. Statistical testing used paired Mann-Whitney U tests on the discordant twin pairs and applied Benjamini-Hochberg correction for multiple testing. After the reads were reprocessed by TCRdb, one entry was made per CDR3 protein sequence, with no DNA. The V and J calls were not made by the authors but by TCRdb's processing. The sample table includes approximately 400,000 distinct CDR3 sequences. The ten largest account for around 2.3% of the sample.

The clonotype was recovered from a human donor with ulcerative colitis or Crohn's disease, or a healthy co-twin of an affected twin (not recorded which). The sequenced sample consisted of blood. Recombination connected TRBV5-1 to TRBJ2-1; TCRdb lists TRBD1, though no DNA is available to test this call. CDR3 sequence: CASSLGNAPEQFF.